This T cell receptor beta chain appears in the sequencing data of a study of T cell changes during pregnancy in multiple sclerosis. This clone has just one count. At one end the junction does not follow the germline gene, possibly because of a read error. This specimen includes other DNA sequences encoding the same CDR3. Germline V gene lookup returns CDR1 SEHNR and CDR2 FQNEAQ (reference sequence). The CDR3 extends over 14 amino acids. Profiled with immunoSEQ multiplex PCR; TCRdb holds only in-frame clones, not every one. The data hold about 40,000 clones, with 75% to 95% observed a single time. The V gene is TRBV7-9, the J gene TRBJ1-3, with a weak D call TRBD1 (5 bases). This TCR came from a female donor with multiple sclerosis, enrolled in a pregnancy study. The specimen comprised CD8+ T cells from peripheral blood mononuclear cells, sampled before pregnancy. The CDR3 reads CASSAGVSGNTIYF. The CDR3 DNA follows: TGTGCAAGCAGCGCGGGGGTCTCTGGAAACACCATATATTTT.